Each of the 6 T cell receptor beta chains below was sequenced from the same sample in a study of blood T cell repertoires in COVID-19. This table comes from immunoSEQ multiplex PCR, and its TCRdb copy is limited to in-frame clones, with some not included. The sample lists under 450,000 clones, roughly four fifths occurring once. The sample comprised PBMCs or T cells enriched from blood (not recorded which). Receptors originate from a woman between 45 and 60 years old who had recovered from COVID-19.

In regard to this clone: The identical CDR3 is also encoded by other nucleotide sequences in the sample. CDR3 DNA: TGTGCCAGCAGTTTAACCGGCTCCTACGAGCAGTACTTC. Protein sequence: CASSLTGSYEQYF. The chain links TRBV27 to TRBJ2-7; D unresolved. The CDR3 is made up of 13 amino acids. Trimming cost V 2 bases and J 0 bases, with 5 bases left between them. The germline CDR1 and CDR2 sequences are MNHEY and SMNVEV (reference sequence).

This chain links TRBV6-2 or TRBV6-3 with TRBJ2-3, with 7 nucleotides matching TRBD2. This CDR3 region has 16 residues. The junction had 11 bases not matched to a gene; V was cut back by 2 bases and J by 6 bases. Per the germline V gene, CDR1 is MNHEY and CDR2 is SVGEGT. The CDR3 nucleotides are TGTGCCAGCAGTTACGCGGCTAGCGGTCCTCAGGATACGCAGTATTTT. This codes for CASSYAASGPQDTQYF.

The gene calls are TRBV4-1 and TRBJ2-6; the match to TRBD2 covers 9 bases. Germline CDR1 is MGHRA and CDR2 is YSYEKL. This CDR3 has 19 amino acids. Trimming removed 0 bases from V and 8 bases from J; junction bases left unmatched: 14. CDR3 in amino acids: CASSQDLGGRARPTNVLTF. The CDR3 region has the DNA TGCGCCAGCAGCCAAGATCTGGGCGGGAGGGCCCGCCCCACCAACGTCCTGACTTTC.

This rearrangement joins TRBV4-3 to TRBJ1-1, with TRBD1 matching 9 bases. The CDR3 contains 14 residues. The ends lost 1 base at V and 10 bases at J; junction bases unmatched: 7. CDR1 and CDR2 (germline): LGHNA, YSLEER. Written as DNA, the CDR3 is TGCGCCAGCAGCCAAGTTCTAGGACAGGGGTTAGCTTTCTTT. This translates into CASSQVLGQGLAFF.

A single count supports this clone. This chain connects TRBV3-1 (or the pseudogene TRBV3-2) to TRBJ2-1, with D possibly TRBD1 on 6 matching bases. The CDR3 spans 14 residues. V shed 0 bases and J shed 10 bases, with 13 bases lying between them. Germline CDR1 and CDR2: LGHDT and YNNKEL (reference sequence). CDR3 DNA sequence: TGTGCCAGCAGCCAAGACTACAGGGAAACCGAGCAGTTCTTC. Protein product: CASSQDYRETEQFF.

V gene TRBV7-9 combines with J gene TRBJ1-1; D is uncertain. The CDR3 runs 14 residues. The germline V and J ends were trimmed by 5 bases and 4 bases, with 14 bases remaining between them. CDR1 and CDR2 (germline): SEHNR, FQNEAQ (reference sequence). DNA for the CDR3: TGTGCCAGCAGCCCCCGGCTGCGGGCCACTGAAGCTTTCTTT. It is translated as CASSPRLRATEAFF.